These 4 T cell receptor beta chains were all obtained from the same sample, sequenced in a study of T cell changes during pregnancy in multiple sclerosis. This table comes from immunoSEQ multiplex PCR, and its TCRdb copy is limited to in-frame clones, with some not included. Of around 35,000 clones listed, 90% are singletons. Here the sequenced sample was CD8+ T cells from peripheral blood mononuclear cells, taken after pregnancy. These receptors came from a female donor with multiple sclerosis, enrolled in a pregnancy study.

This clone has only a few counts. V gene TRBV19 combines with J gene TRBJ1-4; tentatively, D is TRBD1 (5 bases). The CDR3 is made up of 15 amino acids. Trimming cost V 6 bases and J 1 base, with 12 bases left between them. Germline lookup yields CDR1 LNHDA and CDR2 SQIVND (reference sequence). CDR3 DNA: TGTGCCAGTAGGCCCGTCAGGGAAACTAATGAAAAACTGTTTTTT. Its protein product is CASRPVRETNEKLFF.

The chain links TRBV27 to TRBJ2-1; D perhaps matches TRBD2 (5 bases). CDR3 length: 13 residues. The germline V gene has CDR1 MNHEY and CDR2 SMNVEV (reference sequence). V was clipped by 0 bases and J by 7 bases, with 7 bases between them. This CDR3 reads CASSLSPGNEQFF. The DNA of the CDR3 is TGTGCCAGCAGTTTATCACCGGGGAATGAGCAGTTCTTC.

This sequence joins TRBV5-4 and TRBJ1-1; tentative D call: TRBD1 (6 bases). The germline V gene encodes CDR1 SGHNT and CDR2 YYREEE (reference sequence). The V and J ends lost 6 bases and 1 base respectively, with 16 bases between them. The length of the CDR3 is 15 residues. CDR3 amino acids: CASTLVGAGNTEAFF. DNA for the CDR3: TGTGCCAGCACCCTCGTGGGGGCGGGGAACACTGAAGCTTTCTTT.

The chain recombines TRBV27 with TRBJ2-7, with 10 bases lining up with TRBD1. The CDR3 is made up of 14 amino acids. V lost 4 bases to trimming and J lost 2 bases; unmatched junction nucleotides: 2. In germline, CDR1 is MNHEY, CDR2 SMNVEV (reference sequence). The CDR3 sequence: CASSSDRGTYEQYF. Here the CDR3 DNA reads TGTGCCAGCAGTTCGGACAGGGGGACCTACGAGCAGTACTTC.